This TCR beta chain was retrieved from a study of early T cells in non-severe SARS-CoV-2 infection. As for the study in general: RNA in bulk from unsorted whole blood was sequenced, and chains were unpaired. Study results and limitations: Anti-spike CD8 responses were favored in VDJdb matching, and private and CD4 specificities were missed.

Molecules of cDNA were individually given unique molecular identifiers that were attached to them. TCRdb reprocessed the 5' RACE reads via MiXCR and lists one record per CDR3 protein. This sample has 54,000 or so distinct CDR3 sequences; 10% to 15% occur once, and the top ten carry around 4.5%. This clonotype was counted many times. Its antigen remains unknown. The specimen sequenced was whole blood. The sequence was obtained from an adult who was a healthcare worker with PCR-confirmed SARS-CoV-2 infection or an uninfected control (not recorded which).

The CDR3 protein is CASSVGQDQETQYF. CDR3 coding DNA: TGTGCCAGCAGCGTAGGTCAAGACCAAGAGACCCAGTACTTC. This chain joins TRBV9 and TRBJ2-5; D is ambiguous. Germline values: CDR1 SGDLS, CDR2 YYNGEE. The CDR3 is 14 residues long. The V end was cut by 0 bases, the J end by 0 bases, with 6 bases between.